This T cell receptor beta chain was retrieved from a study of vaccination effects on CD4 cells after COVID-19. Study summary: Participants were given two doses of BNT162b2 or mRNA-1273 vaccine.

With respect to this clone: Antigen specificity is unknown.

With the ViraFEST assay, the study expanded antigen-specific CD4+ T cells using viral peptide pools, then sequenced them. The culture ran for approximately 11 days before CD4+ T cells were isolated. Vaccine recipients had no previous SARS-CoV-2 infection; their nucleocapsid antibodies were negative. A half-volume exchange with IL-2 medium occurred on days 3 and 7. General study points: Convalescent patients in the study were few, and early post-infection timepoints were absent.

The protocol was immunoSEQ multiplex PCR, while the TCRdb copy is restricted to in-frame clones and leaves out a portion. The sample includes 70,000 or so clones, roughly 74% seen only once; the top ten take around 2.9%. The specimen was CD4+ T cells from PBMCs cultured with HCoV-NL63 spike peptides, collected before COVID-19 vaccination. The sequence derives from a human donor who received a COVID-19 vaccine.

This chain's CDR3 is CASTPGRGLTYNEQFF. CDR3 nucleotides: TGTGCCAGCACCCCAGGGCGGGGACTAACCTACAATGAGCAGTTCTTC. The J gene is TRBJ2-1, the V gene TRBV3-1 (or the pseudogene TRBV3-2), with 7 bases fitting TRBD2. The germline V gene encodes CDR1 LGHDT and CDR2 YNNKEL (reference sequence). The CDR3 length is 16 residues. Trimming at V came to 7 bases and at J to 2 bases, leaving 11 bases not matched to a gene.